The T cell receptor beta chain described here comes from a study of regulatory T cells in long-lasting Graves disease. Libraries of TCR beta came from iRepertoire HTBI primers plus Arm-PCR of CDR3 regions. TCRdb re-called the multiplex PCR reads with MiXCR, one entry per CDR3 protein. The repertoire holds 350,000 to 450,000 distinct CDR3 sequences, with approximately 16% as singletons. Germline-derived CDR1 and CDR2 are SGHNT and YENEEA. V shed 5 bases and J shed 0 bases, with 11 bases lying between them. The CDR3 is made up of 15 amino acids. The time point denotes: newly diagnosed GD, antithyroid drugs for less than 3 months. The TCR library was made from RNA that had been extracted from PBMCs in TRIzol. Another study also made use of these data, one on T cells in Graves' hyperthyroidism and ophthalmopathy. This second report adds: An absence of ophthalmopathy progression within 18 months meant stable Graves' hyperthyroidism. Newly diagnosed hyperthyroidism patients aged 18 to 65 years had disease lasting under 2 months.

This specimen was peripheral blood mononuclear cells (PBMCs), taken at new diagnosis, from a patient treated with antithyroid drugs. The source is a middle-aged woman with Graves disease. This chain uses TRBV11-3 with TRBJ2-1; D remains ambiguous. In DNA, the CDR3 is TGTGCCAGCAGCCACGAAAGCATCTCCTACAATGAGCAGTTCTTC. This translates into CASSHESISYNEQFF.